This T cell receptor beta chain was identified during a study of cytomegalovirus exposure and HLA in healthy donors. Germline V CDR1 and CDR2: MNHEY, SMNVEV (reference sequence). The CDR3 covers 13 residues. 13 Jbeta primers and 60 Vbeta primers were used for the PCR. Sequencing used immunoSEQ multiplex PCR; TCRdb keeps in-frame clones, though not all of them. The table records about 160,000 clones, around 79% of them present only once. A word on this clone: Its antigen remains unknown.

Study-wide findings and caveats: Rare sequences made up most TCRs, while some public TCRs were found in many donors. Donors were assumed by presence/absence analyses to have roughly uniform sequencing depth.

Material: PBMCs. The TCR originated in a man in his forties in good health and CMV-seronegative. The chain links TRBV27 to TRBJ2-5; weak D call: TRBD2 (5 bases). The J call may be wrong; the DNA end is better matched by TRBJ2-7. CDR3 DNA sequence: TGTGCCAGCGCCCGGGGTGCTCCCTACGAGCAGTACTTC. As protein: CASARGAPYEQYF.